These 12 T cell receptor beta chains share one sample of origin, sequenced in a study of cytomegalovirus exposure and HLA in healthy donors. In the PCR, 60 Vbeta and 13 Jbeta primers were used. The method was immunoSEQ multiplex PCR; TCRdb's version includes in-frame clones alone and lacks a portion of them. The sample lists 150,000 to 200,000 clones; more than 60% were seen once. The sample was PBMCs. The receptors derive from a female donor in good health and CMV-seronegative.

The chain joins TRBV29-1 to TRBJ1-4, with TRBD1 identical over 8 bases. Trimming at V came to 3 bases and at J to 5 bases, leaving 8 bases not matched to a gene. Germline V gives CDR1 SQVTM, CDR2 ANQGSEA. The CDR3 runs 15 residues. The CDR3 region is CSVDVTGAPNEKLFF. CDR3 bases: TGCAGCGTTGATGTGACAGGGGCCCCAAATGAAAAACTGTTTTTT.

This clone was recorded a few times. The chain uses TRBV7-9 and TRBJ2-5; TRBD2 matches at 16 bases. The CDR3 contains 16 residues. Per germline, CDR1 SEHNR and CDR2 FQNEAQ (reference sequence). With V trimmed by 4 bases and J by 5 bases, 4 bases remained unmatched. Written as DNA, the CDR3 is TGTGCCAGCAGCTCGGGACTAGCGGGAGGGGGCGAGACCCAGTACTTC. It encodes CASSSGLAGGGETQYF.

The chain uses TRBV15 and TRBJ2-1; no clear D gene. There are 15 residues in the CDR3. The germline CDR1 and CDR2 sequences are LNHNV and YYDKDF (reference sequence). The V gene lost 3 bases and the J gene lost 0 bases, with 9 bases spanning the gap. CDR3 residues: CATSRGSSSYNEQFF. The CDR3 DNA is TGTGCCACCAGCAGGGGCAGTAGCTCCTACAATGAGCAGTTCTTC.

The rearrangement joins TRBV5-1 to TRBJ1-1; TRBD1 is a possible D gene (6 bases). V dropped 0 bases and J dropped 5 bases, with 20 bases sitting between them. Germline CDR1 is SGHRS and CDR2 is YFSETQ. The CDR3 loop spans 17 amino acids. In DNA form, the CDR3 reads TGCGCCAGCAGCTTGGCCACAGGGCCCGGCGATGGGACTGAAGCTTTCTTT. The encoded protein is CASSLATGPGDGTEAFF.

This chain joins TRBV4-1 and TRBJ1-3; weak D call: TRBD1 (5 bases). This CDR3 comprises 14 residues. V lost 0 bases to trimming and J lost 10 bases, with 13 bases between them. The germline gives CDR1 MGHRA, CDR2 YSYEKL. In DNA, the CDR3 is TGCGCCAGCAGCCAAGAATTGGAGGGGTGGACCATATATTTT. Translating gives CASSQELEGWTIYF.

This clone was counted only a few times. The V gene is TRBV27, the J gene TRBJ1-2, with D unclear. CDR1 is MNHEY and CDR2 is SMNVEV in the germline V gene (reference sequence). With 5 bases removed from V and 8 bases from J, the gap between germline ends came to 18 bases. The CDR3 is 14 amino acids. CDR3 in DNA: TGTGCCAGCAGTCCAGCGCTCGCGGCCGAGGGCTACACCTTC. As protein: CASSPALAAEGYTF.

This clone has only a few counts. The CDR3 coding sequence is TGTGCCAGCAGCGCGTCCGGGACAGCCTATAATTCACCCCTCCACTTT. Translation gives CASSASGTAYNSPLHF. The chain joins TRBV9 to TRBJ1-6; 7 nucleotides match TRBD1. Unmatched junction bases numbered 5, after V lost 3 bases and J lost 2 bases. This CDR3 region has 16 residues. CDR1 is SGDLS and CDR2 is YYNGEE in the germline V gene. Variable domain in full (rest from reference TRBV9 and TRBJ1-6): DSGVTQTPKHLITATGQRVTLRCSPRSGDLSVYWYQQSLDQGLQFLIQYYNGEERAKGNILERFSAQQFPDLHSELNLSSLELGDSALYFCASSASGTAYNSPLHFGNGTRLTVT.

CDR3 nucleotide sequence: TGTGCCTGGAGTGCCTATGAGGGGGTTTCGGGGACCCGACCTAACTATGGCTACACCTTC. Translation: CAWSAYEGVSGTRPNYGYTF. V is TRBV30 and J is TRBJ1-2; perhaps TRBD1 as D (6 bases). Germline loops: CDR1 GTSNPN, CDR2 SVGIG (reference sequence). The CDR3 is 20 residues long. V lost 1 base and J 0 bases, leaving 27 bases between the germline ends. The full variable domain, in which reference TRBV30 and TRBJ1-2 provide the parts outside the CDR3, is SQTIHQWPATLVQPVGSPLSLECTVEGTSNPNLYWYRQAAGRGLQLLFYSVGIGQISSEVPQNLSASRPQDRQFILSSKKLLLSDSGFYLCAWSAYEGVSGTRPNYGYTFGSGTRLTVV.

The V call is TRBV5-6, the J call TRBJ2-7; 8 bases are a match to TRBD1. The CDR3 contains 13 residues. After removal of 5 bases from V and 6 bases from J, the junction contained 7 bases not matched to a gene. Germline V CDR1 and CDR2: SGHDT, YYEEEE. The chain's CDR3 is CASSWDRSVEQYF. In nucleotides, the CDR3 is TGTGCCAGCAGTTGGGACAGGTCGGTCGAGCAGTACTTC.

The V call is TRBV28, the J call TRBJ1-4; no firm D call. Trimming stripped 4 bases from V and 8 bases from J, with 8 bases between. CDR3 length: 12 amino acids. Germline assignment: CDR1 MDHEN and CDR2 SYDVKM. CDR3 in amino acids: CASSSPREKLFF. The CDR3, as DNA: TGTGCCAGCAGTTCGCCCAGGGAAAAACTGTTTTTT. The full variable domain, its missing parts supplied by reference TRBV28 and TRBJ1-4, is DVKVTQSSRYLVKRTGEKVFLECVQDMDHENMFWYRQDPGLGLRLIYFSYDVKMKEKGDIPEGYSVSREKKERFSLILESASTNQTSMYLCASSSPREKLFFGSGTQLSVL.

CDR3 region: CASRPGPSGNYEQYF. Here the CDR3 DNA reads TGCGCCAGCAGACCCGGTCCTAGCGGAAACTACGAGCAGTACTTC. V gene TRBV5-1 combines with J gene TRBJ2-7; 7 bases match TRBD2. CDR1 is SGHRS and CDR2 is YFSETQ in the germline V gene. The CDR3 length is 15 residues. J was trimmed by 3 bases and V by 5 bases; bases with no gene match: 11.

This chain connects TRBV28 to TRBJ1-1; a weak D match, TRBD1 (6 bases). V shed 5 bases and J shed 1 base, with 14 bases lying between them. Germline V gene data show CDR1 as MDHEN and CDR2 as SYDVKM. This CDR3 comprises 15 residues. The CDR3 DNA sequence: TGTGCCAGCAGTCCCGCCGGGACACCGAACACTGAAGCTTTCTTT. Translating gives CASSPAGTPNTEAFF.